Shown below are 22 T cell receptor beta chains from a single sample sequenced in a study of regulatory T cells in long-lasting Graves disease. Time point reported: newly diagnosed GD, antithyroid drugs for less than 3 months. Preparation of the TCR library used RNA extracted from PBMCs. Both iRepertoire HTBI primers and Arm-PCR of CDR3 regions were used to build the TCR beta libraries. TCRdb called the multiplex PCR reads again in MiXCR, with one record for every CDR3 protein. The table has about 420,000 distinct CDR3 sequences, about 16% seen once. Another study also made use of these data, one on T cells in Graves' hyperthyroidism and ophthalmopathy.

The sample here was peripheral blood mononuclear cells (PBMCs), taken at new diagnosis, from a patient treated with antithyroid drugs. These receptors all stem from a woman younger than 30 with Graves disease.

Concerning this clonotype: A read error may explain this, as a much larger clone is one base away. The chain is built from TRBV28 and TRBJ2-3, with 10 bases lining up with TRBD2. With the DNA end fitting TRBJ2-5 better, the J assignment may be wrong. The CDR3 totals 15 residues. CDR1 and CDR2 from the germline V gene are MDHEN and SYDVKM. Written as DNA, the CDR3 is TGTGCCGGCAGTAACCAAGCGGGAGGGGGCGAGACCCAGTACTTC. Protein: CAGSNQAGGGETQYF.

The sample holds many counts of this clonotype. This chain connects TRBV12-3 or TRBV12-4 to TRBJ2-2; D is unclear. The CDR3 has 15 amino acids. V was trimmed by 1 base and J by 0 bases, leaving 6 bases between them. DNA for the CDR3: TGTGCCAGCAGTTTAGGTCTAGCGAACACCGGGGAGCTGTTTTTT. This translates into CASSLGLANTGELFF.

The table lists this clonotype with many counts. The chain combines TRBV29-1 with TRBJ2-1, with D perhaps TRBD2 (6 bases). The V gene's germline CDR1 is SQVTM and CDR2 ANQGSEA. This CDR3 has 11 residues. V was shortened by 4 bases and J by 10 bases, with 11 bases between the two germline ends. The CDR3 protein is CSVALAREQFF. The DNA for the CDR3 is TGCAGCGTTGCACTAGCCCGGGAGCAGTTCTTC.

This clonotype came up many times. A much larger clone differs by one base, so this may be a read error. The chain carries TRBV7-2 and TRBJ2-3, with unresolved D. V gave up 3 bases and J gave up 5 bases, with 6 bases separating them. The germline V gene has CDR1 SGHTA and CDR2 FQGNSA. This CDR3 spans 12 amino acids. The CDR3: CASSFGRDTQYF. The CDR3 DNA reads as TGTGCCAGCAGCTTTGGTAGAGATACGCAGTATTTT. The complete variable domain, with remaining parts taken from reference TRBV7-2 and TRBJ2-3, reads GAGVSQSPSNKVTEKGKDVELRCDPISGHTALYWYRQSLGQGLEFLIYFQGNSAPDKSGLPSDRFSAERTGGSVSTLTIQRTQQEDSAVYLCASSFGRDTQYFGPGTRLTVL.

J is TRBJ2-7 and V is TRBV28; tentatively, D is TRBD1 or TRBD2 (5 bases each). V was shortened by 2 bases and J by 7 bases, with 18 bases between the two germline ends. Germline loops: CDR1 MDHEN, CDR2 SYDVKM. The CDR3 covers 15 residues. CDR3 amino acids: CASSLERVGDNEQYF. The DNA of the CDR3 is TGTGCCAGCAGTTTAGAGAGGGTGGGGGATAATGAGCAGTACTTC.

The sample holds one count of this clonotype. J is TRBJ2-3 and V is TRBV25-1, with 8 positions matching TRBD1. The J call may be in error: the DNA end matches TRBJ2-5 better. The CDR3 contains 13 residues. The germline V gene has CDR1 MGHDK and CDR2 SYGVNS. The CDR3, as DNA: TGTGCCAGCACCCAGGGGGCGCGGGAGACCCAGTACTTC. Amino acid sequence: CASTQGARETQYF.

This clonotype appeared many times. The genes are TRBV28 and TRBJ2-7; weak D call: TRBD1 (5 bases). Germline values: CDR1 MDHEN, CDR2 SYDVKM. Trimming stripped 4 bases from V and 3 bases from J, with 10 bases between. The CDR3 covers 13 residues. This CDR3 is CASSSTVRYEQYF. The DNA for the CDR3 is TGTGCCAGCAGTTCGACAGTCCGCTACGAGCAGTACTTC.

This clonotype was detected many times. This rearrangement joins TRBV24-1 to TRBJ2-5; 11 nucleotides align to TRBD2. CDR1 is KGHDR, CDR2 SFDVKD, per germline. Trimming took 1 base from V and 5 from J; bases not matched to a gene: 5. The CDR3 length is 16 residues. CDR3 loop: CATSDFGTSGSETQYF. Here the CDR3 DNA reads TGTGCCACCAGTGATTTTGGAACTAGCGGGAGTGAGACCCAGTACTTC.

This clonotype was counted many times. The chain links TRBV11-2 to TRBJ2-7; 7 nucleotides align to TRBD2. The length of the CDR3 is 14 residues. The junction had 4 bases not matched to a gene; V was cut back by 5 bases and J by 0 bases. In germline, CDR1 is SGHAT, CDR2 FQNNGV. CDR3 protein: CASSRRGSSYEQYF. The CDR3 nucleotides read TGTGCCAGCAGCCGGCGGGGGAGCTCCTACGAGCAGTACTTC.

This clonotype came up many times. J is TRBJ1-2 and V is TRBV18; D perhaps matches TRBD1 (5 bases). This CDR3 is built from 13 residues. Looked up from germline, CDR1 is KGHSH and CDR2 is LQKENI. Trimming stripped 5 bases from V and 3 bases from J, with 10 bases between. DNA of the CDR3: TGTGCCAGCTCAAGAGGGGAATACTATGGCTACACCTTC. Protein: CASSRGEYYGYTF.

This clonotype came up many times. V gene TRBV2 combines with J gene TRBJ2-2; 7 bases are shared with TRBD2. CDR1 and CDR2 (germline): SNHLY, FYNNEI. J gave up 1 base and V 8 bases, and 4 bases lay outside the gene matches. The CDR3 runs to 14 residues. DNA of the CDR3: TGTGCCAGCTGTCAGCGGGAGAACACCGGGGAGCTGTTTTTT. Protein sequence: CASCQRENTGELFF.

This clonotype was observed a handful of times. The J gene is TRBJ2-3, the V gene TRBV9; D perhaps matches TRBD2 (5 bases). The CDR3 is 15 residues long. Trimming removed 0 bases from V and 7 bases from J, with 15 bases in between. Per germline, CDR1 SGDLS and CDR2 YYNGEE. CDR3 sequence: CASSVAEGSGNTQYF. CDR3 nucleotides: TGTGCCAGCAGCGTAGCCGAGGGATCGGGAAATACGCAGTATTTT.

This clonotype occurred many times. The V call is TRBV7-2, the J call TRBJ2-1; D is unclear. Trimming took off 6 bases at V and 5 bases at J, with 20 bases between the two ends. CDR3 size: 16 residues. Germline loops: CDR1 SGHTA, CDR2 FQGNSA. CDR3 DNA: TGTGCCAGCAGGCTAGGCGGCGGAAAACCCCACAATGAGCAGTTCTTC. Translation: CASRLGGGKPHNEQFF.

This rearrangement joins TRBV5-1 to TRBJ2-7, with 11 bases that match TRBD2. The CDR3 extends over 17 amino acids. Germline V gene lookup returns CDR1 SGHRS and CDR2 YFSETQ. Trimming cost V 0 bases and J 0 bases; bases outside gene matches: 5. The CDR3, as DNA: TGCGCCAGCAGCTTGGCCGGGACTAGCGGAAACTCCTACGAGCAGTACTTC. This codes for CASSLAGTSGNSYEQYF.

Turning to this clonotype: Since a much larger clone is just one base distant, this may be a read error. The chain links TRBV20-1 to TRBJ2-1, with a tentative D call TRBD2 (5 bases). The CDR3 is 12 amino acids. V was cut by 4 bases and J by 10 bases, with 14 bases left in between. The V gene's germline CDR1 is DFQATT and CDR2 SNEGSKA (reference sequence). CDR3: CSANGLSYEQFF. In DNA, the CDR3 is TGCAGTGCTAACGGACTCTCCTACGAGCAGTTCTTC.

This clonotype was seen many times. This chain joins TRBV3-1 and TRBJ1-2, with 9 bases identical to TRBD1. V was clipped by 4 bases and J by 7 bases; unmatched bases: 4. The length of the CDR3 is 13 residues. CDR1 is LGHDT, CDR2 YNNKEL, per germline (reference sequence). CDR3: CASSPGQGGGYTF. The CDR3 nucleotides read TGTGCCAGCAGCCCGGGACAGGGAGGTGGCTACACCTTC.

In its sample, this clonotype was seen a few times. The J gene is TRBJ2-1, the V gene TRBV2; 14 bases are shared with TRBD2. Trimming cost V 3 bases and J 9 bases; bases outside gene matches: 7. The germline CDR1 and CDR2 sequences are SNHLY and FYNNEI. The CDR3 is 16 residues long. The CDR3 DNA sequence: TGTGCCAGCAGTGATTGGGGACTAGCGGGAGAGGGTGAGCAGTTCTTC. This sequence encodes CASSDWGLAGEGEQFF.

This clonotype was counted ten times or more. This chain uses TRBV12-3 or TRBV12-4 with TRBJ1-1; tentative D call: TRBD1 (5 bases). The CDR3 runs to 13 residues. V gave up 5 bases and J gave up 2 bases, with 9 bases separating them. The CDR3 sequence: CASSAGDNTEAFF. DNA for the CDR3: TGTGCCAGCAGTGCGGGGGACAACACTGAAGCTTTCTTT.

CDR3 sequence reads: CASSQTRTTYNEQFF. Written as DNA, the CDR3 is TGCGCCAGCAGCCAGACTAGAACCACCTACAATGAGCAGTTCTTC. This chain joins TRBV4-3 and TRBJ2-1; D is possibly TRBD2 (6 bases). V was shortened by 3 bases and J by 2 bases, with 11 bases between the two germline ends. The CDR3 has 15 residues. Germline CDR1 reads LGHNA; CDR2 reads YSLEER.

With respect to this clonotype: Given the absence of the conserved phenylalanine or tryptophan at the CDR3 end, a read error is likely. The limits of the CDR3 on the DNA are not certain, so only TCRdb's listed CDR3 is given. This chain's CDR3 is CASSFEGSNQPEHL. The chain has TRBV5-6 and TRBJ1-5; TRBD1 reflects the table's D call only, with no check against the DNA. The CDR3 is 14 amino acids in total, end residues counted. CDR1 and CDR2 from the germline V gene are SGHDT and YYEEEE.

This clonotype was recorded many times. The chain links TRBV30 to TRBJ1-5; 9 bases are a match to TRBD1. After removal of 1 base from V and 7 bases from J, the junction contained 5 bases not matched to a gene. Germline assignment: CDR1 GTSNPN and CDR2 SVGIG (reference sequence). This CDR3 is 14 amino acids long. The CDR3 protein is CAWSDLTGGQPQHF. The CDR3 DNA reads TGTGCCTGGAGTGATCTGACAGGGGGACAGCCCCAGCATTTT.

This clonotype appeared many times. V and J are TRBV28 and TRBJ2-5, with 10 bases fitting TRBD2. Trimming took 10 bases from V and 1 from J; bases not matched to a gene: 9. The V gene's germline CDR1 is MDHEN and CDR2 SYDVKM. The CDR3 is 15 amino acids. In DNA, the CDR3 is TGTGCCACCCATTCTAGCGGGAGAGTCCAAGAGACCCAGTACTTC. Residues: CATHSSGRVQETQYF.